What follows are 6 T cell receptor beta chains derived from one specimen sequenced in a study of vaccination effects on CD4 cells after COVID-19. Subsequent to a culture period of more than 9 days, CD4+ T cells were isolated. Either the BNT162b2 or mRNA-1273 vaccine was given to participants in two doses. No cognate antigen is known for these TCRs. The table came from immunoSEQ multiplex PCR; TCRdb's copy has only in-frame clones and leaves some out. The data contain fewer than 85,000 clones, over 70% of them singletons. Here the sequenced sample was CD4+ T cells from PBMCs cultured without peptide, taken after COVID-19 vaccination. The receptors stem from a human donor who received a COVID-19 vaccine.

The CDR3 is CASSEQGLTNEKLFF. In DNA, the CDR3 is TGCGCCAGCAGCGAACAGGGTCTAACTAATGAAAAACTGTTTTTT. The chain is built from TRBV5-1 and TRBJ1-4, with D possibly TRBD1 on 6 matching bases. Between the trimmed V and J ends, which lost 4 bases and 1 base, there was a span of 11 bases. Per the germline V gene, CDR1 is SGHRS and CDR2 is YFSETQ. CDR3 size: 15 residues.

The chain has TRBV19 and TRBJ2-2; tentative D call: TRBD1 (5 bases). The germline CDR1 and CDR2 sequences are LNHDA and SQIVND (reference sequence). V was trimmed by 5 bases and J by 1 base, leaving 11 bases between them. This CDR3 is 15 amino acids long. The CDR3 loop is CASSPLTGNTGELFF. CDR3 sequence (DNA): TGTGCCAGTAGTCCCCTAACAGGGAACACCGGGGAGCTGTTTTTT.

The rearrangement links TRBV4-3 to TRBJ2-7, with D possibly being TRBD2 (6 bases). Germline values: CDR1 LGHNA, CDR2 YSLEER. Trimming removed 5 bases at V and 0 bases at J, with 11 bases between. This CDR3 is built from 14 residues. CDR3 DNA: TGCGCCAGCAGCACGACCGGGAGCTCCTACGAGCAGTACGTC. Translated: CASSTTGSSYEQYV.

A single count supports this clone. The genes are TRBV28 and TRBJ2-7; D ambiguous. This CDR3 is built from 15 residues. V was clipped by 5 bases and J by 0 bases, with 14 bases between them. Per germline, CDR1 MDHEN and CDR2 SYDVKM. The CDR3 is CASSTARDISYEQYV. CDR3 DNA sequence: TGTGCCAGCAGTACCGCCAGAGACATCTCCTACGAGCAGTACGTC.

This sequence joins TRBV6-5 and TRBJ1-1, with unresolved D. Looked up from germline, CDR1 is MNHEY and CDR2 is SVGAGI. V lost 0 bases, J lost 5 bases, and 10 bases lay in between. CDR3 length: 14 residues. The CDR3 reads CASSYSIGETEAFF. In DNA form, the CDR3 reads TGTGCCAGCAGTTACTCGATCGGAGAAACTGAAGCTTTCTTT.

The CDR3 region has the DNA TGCGCCAGCAGTTACGACACCTACACTGAAGCTTTCTTT. It specifies CASSYDTYTEAFF. This chain joins TRBV5-1 and TRBJ1-1; D remains unclear. The CDR3 is made up of 13 amino acids. Trimming stripped 5 bases from V and 3 bases from J, with 11 bases between. Germline CDR1 is SGHRS and CDR2 is YFSETQ. The entire variable domain, with the rest obtained from reference TRBV5-1 and TRBJ1-1, is as follows: KAGVTQTPRYLIKTRGQQVTLSCSPISGHRSVSWYQQTPGQGLQFLFEYFSETQRNKGNFPGRFSGRQFSNSRSEMNVSTLELGDSALYLCASSYDTYTEAFFGQGTRLTVV.